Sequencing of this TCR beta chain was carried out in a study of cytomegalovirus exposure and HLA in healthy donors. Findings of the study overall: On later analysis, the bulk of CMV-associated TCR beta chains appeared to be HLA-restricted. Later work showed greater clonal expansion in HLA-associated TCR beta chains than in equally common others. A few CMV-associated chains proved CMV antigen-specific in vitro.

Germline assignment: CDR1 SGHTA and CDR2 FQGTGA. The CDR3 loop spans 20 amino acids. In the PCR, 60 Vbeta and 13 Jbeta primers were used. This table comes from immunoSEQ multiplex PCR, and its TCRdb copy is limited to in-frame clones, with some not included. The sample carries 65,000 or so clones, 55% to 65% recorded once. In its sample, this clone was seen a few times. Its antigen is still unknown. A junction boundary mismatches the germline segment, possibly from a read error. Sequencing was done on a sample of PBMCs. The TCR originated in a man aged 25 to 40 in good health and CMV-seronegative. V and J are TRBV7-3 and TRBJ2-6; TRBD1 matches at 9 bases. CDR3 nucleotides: TGTGCCATCAGCCCTCCCCCCAGCGGACAGGGGTGGTCTGGGGCCAACGTCCTGACTTTC. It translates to CAISPPPSGQGWSGANVLTF.